These 6 T cell receptor beta chains originate from one sample sequenced in a study of cytomegalovirus exposure and HLA in healthy donors. 13 Jbeta primers and 60 Vbeta primers were used for the PCR. Some clones are missing from TCRdb's copy, which holds only in-frame ones; the method was immunoSEQ multiplex PCR. The data show approximately 77,000 clones, around 66% seen once. The sample consisted of PBMCs. Receptor source: a man aged 55-75 years in good health and CMV-seropositive.

The V gene is TRBV7-2, the J gene TRBJ2-7, with 7 nucleotides matching TRBD1. The CDR3 is 15 amino acids. J was trimmed by 6 bases and V by 4 bases; bases with no gene match: 12. Germline V gene lookup returns CDR1 SGHTA and CDR2 FQGNSA. This chain's CDR3 is CASSSYRGLICEQYF. The CDR3 DNA follows: TGTGCCAGCAGCTCCTACAGGGGCTTAATCTGCGAGCAGTACTTC.

The V gene is TRBV4-1, the J gene TRBJ2-7; 12 nucleotides match TRBD1. V gave up 0 bases and J gave up 3 bases; unmatched junction bases: 9. Per the germline V gene, CDR1 is MGHRA and CDR2 is YSYEKL. CDR3 length: 18 amino acids. CDR3 nucleotide sequence: TGCGCCAGCAGCCAAGATAGGTCTGGGGACAGGGGGCACTACGAGCAGTACTTC. As protein: CASSQDRSGDRGHYEQYF.

The chain uses TRBV7-6 and TRBJ2-3; TRBD2 matches 8 bases. The CDR3 has 18 residues. From germline, CDR1 is SGHVS and CDR2 FNYEAQ. The J segment lost 0 bases and the V segment lost 4 bases, leaving 12 bases of the junction unmatched. CDR3 amino acids: CASSSGGGSTPSTDTQYF. CDR3 nucleotides: TGTGCCAGCAGCTCCGGGGGGGGGTCGACCCCTAGCACAGATACGCAGTATTTT.

As for this clone: Other nucleotide sequences from this sample produce the same CDR3. The rearrangement uses TRBV11-2 and TRBJ1-2; 7 bases are shared with TRBD1. With V trimmed by 2 bases and J by 4 bases, 4 bases remained unmatched. This CDR3 has 14 amino acids. CDR1 and CDR2 from the germline V gene are SGHAT and FQNNGV. The CDR3 DNA sequence: TGTGCCAGCAGCTTACAGGGGGTTGGCTATGGCTACACCTTC. This encodes CASSLQGVGYGYTF.

V and J are TRBV18 and TRBJ2-5, with TRBD2 matching 13 bases. The CDR3 extends over 17 amino acids. The V gene end was trimmed by 5 bases and the J gene end by 5 bases; junction bases not matched to a gene: 11. Germline CDR1 and CDR2: KGHSH and LQKENI. DNA of the CDR3: TGTGCCAGCTCAACAACCGAGGGACTAGCGGGAACGGAGACCCAGTACTTC. Protein product: CASSTTEGLAGTETQYF.

This clone came up once. The chain has TRBV5-6 and TRBJ2-2, with 7 bases lining up with TRBD2. Germline CDR1 is SGHDT and CDR2 is YYEEEE. Losses at the gene ends were 0 bases for V and 1 base for J; bases not matched to a gene: 6. The CDR3 contains 17 residues. The CDR3 spells CASSLGGGAVNTGELFF. The CDR3, as DNA: TGTGCCAGCAGCTTGGGGGGGGGAGCGGTGAACACCGGGGAGCTGTTTTTT. The whole variable domain, remainder taken from reference TRBV5-6 and TRBJ2-2, is DAGVTQSPTHLIKTRGQQVTLRCSPKSGHDTVSWYQQALGQGPQFIFQYYEEEERQRGNFPDRFSGHQFPNYSSELNVNALLLGDSALYLCASSLGGGAVNTGELFFGEGSRLTVL.